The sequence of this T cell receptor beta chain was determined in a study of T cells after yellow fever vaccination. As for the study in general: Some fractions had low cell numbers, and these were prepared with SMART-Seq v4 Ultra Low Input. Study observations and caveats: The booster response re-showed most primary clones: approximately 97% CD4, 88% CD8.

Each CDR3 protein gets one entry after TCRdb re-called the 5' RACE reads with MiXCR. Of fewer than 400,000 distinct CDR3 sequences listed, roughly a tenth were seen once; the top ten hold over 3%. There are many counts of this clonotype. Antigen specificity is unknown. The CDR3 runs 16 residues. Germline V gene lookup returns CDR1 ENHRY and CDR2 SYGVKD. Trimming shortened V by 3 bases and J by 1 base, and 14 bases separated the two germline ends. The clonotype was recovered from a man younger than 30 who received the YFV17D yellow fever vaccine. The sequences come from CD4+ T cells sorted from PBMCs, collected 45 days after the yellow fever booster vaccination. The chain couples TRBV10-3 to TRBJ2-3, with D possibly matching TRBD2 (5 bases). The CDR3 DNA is TGTGCCATCAGTGATCCACGGGAAAGGGGCACAGATACGCAGTATTTT. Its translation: CAISDPRERGTDTQYF.